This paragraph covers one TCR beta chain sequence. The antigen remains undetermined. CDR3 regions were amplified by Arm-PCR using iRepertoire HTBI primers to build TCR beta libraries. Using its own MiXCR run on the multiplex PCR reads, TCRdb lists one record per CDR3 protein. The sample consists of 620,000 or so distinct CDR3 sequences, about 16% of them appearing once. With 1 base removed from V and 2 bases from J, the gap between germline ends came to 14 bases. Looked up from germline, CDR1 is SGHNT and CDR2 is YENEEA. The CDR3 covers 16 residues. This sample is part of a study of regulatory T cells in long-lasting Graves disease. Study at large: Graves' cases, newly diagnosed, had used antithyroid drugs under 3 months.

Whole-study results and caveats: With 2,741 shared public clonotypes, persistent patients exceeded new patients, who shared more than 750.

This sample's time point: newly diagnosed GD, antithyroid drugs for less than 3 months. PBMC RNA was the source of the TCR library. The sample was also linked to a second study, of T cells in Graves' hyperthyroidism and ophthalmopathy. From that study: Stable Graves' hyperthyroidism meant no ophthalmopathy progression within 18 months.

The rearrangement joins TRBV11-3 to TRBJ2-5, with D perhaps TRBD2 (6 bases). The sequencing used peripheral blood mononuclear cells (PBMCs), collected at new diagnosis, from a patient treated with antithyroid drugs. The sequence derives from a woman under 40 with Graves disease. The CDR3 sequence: CASSLGGWGRQETQYF. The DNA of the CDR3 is TGTGCCAGCAGCTTAGGAGGTTGGGGGAGGCAAGAGACCCAGTACTTC.